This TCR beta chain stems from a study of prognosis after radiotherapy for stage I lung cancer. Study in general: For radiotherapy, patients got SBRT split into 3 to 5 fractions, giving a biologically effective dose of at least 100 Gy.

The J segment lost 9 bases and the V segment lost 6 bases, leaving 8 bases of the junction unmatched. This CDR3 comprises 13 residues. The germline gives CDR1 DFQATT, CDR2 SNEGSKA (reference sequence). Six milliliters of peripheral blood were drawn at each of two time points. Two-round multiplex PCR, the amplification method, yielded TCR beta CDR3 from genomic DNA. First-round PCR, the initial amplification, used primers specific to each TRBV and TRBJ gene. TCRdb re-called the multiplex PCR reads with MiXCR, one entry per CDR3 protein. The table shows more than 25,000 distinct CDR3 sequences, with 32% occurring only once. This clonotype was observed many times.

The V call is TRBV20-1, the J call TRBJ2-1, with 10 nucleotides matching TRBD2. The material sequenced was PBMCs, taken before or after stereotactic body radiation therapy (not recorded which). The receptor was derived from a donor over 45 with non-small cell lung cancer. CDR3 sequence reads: CSAKSGRAFEQFF. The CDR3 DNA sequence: TGCAGTGCCAAGAGCGGGAGGGCTTTTGAGCAGTTCTTC.